By sample fraction, the clone carrying this TCR beta chain is medium-sized. Losses at the gene ends were 0 bases for V and 2 bases for J; bases not matched to a gene: 2. This CDR3 spans 15 amino acids. From germline, CDR1 is SGHDT and CDR2 YYEEEE. Responders (about 200,000, CFSE-labeled) were co-plated with about 200,000 irradiated, violet-dye-labeled stimulators. The data were obtained in a study of graft-versus-host responses after intestinal transplantation. Study details: Recipients were all induced with anti-thymocyte globulin, then given tacrolimus and steroids for about 3 years.

Libraries were prepared by immunoSEQ multiplex PCR; TCRdb keeps only in-frame clonotypes and omits some of them. The sample lists approximately 7,000 clones, about 24% seen once, with 6% in the top ten. This rearrangement joins TRBV5-6 to TRBJ2-1; TRBD2 aligns across 7 bases. This sequence was found in a human patient who was an organ donor for intestinal transplantation. The starting material was alloreactive CD8+ T cells from a mixed lymphocyte reaction culture, obtained before transplantation. Stated subset: CFSE-low proliferating T cells sorted from approximately six-day pre-transplant mixed lymphocyte reaction (GvH or HvG direction). The CDR3 protein is CASSLGGTTYNEQFF. CDR3 sequence (DNA): TGTGCCAGCAGCTTGGGCGGGACTACCTACAATGAGCAGTTCTTC.